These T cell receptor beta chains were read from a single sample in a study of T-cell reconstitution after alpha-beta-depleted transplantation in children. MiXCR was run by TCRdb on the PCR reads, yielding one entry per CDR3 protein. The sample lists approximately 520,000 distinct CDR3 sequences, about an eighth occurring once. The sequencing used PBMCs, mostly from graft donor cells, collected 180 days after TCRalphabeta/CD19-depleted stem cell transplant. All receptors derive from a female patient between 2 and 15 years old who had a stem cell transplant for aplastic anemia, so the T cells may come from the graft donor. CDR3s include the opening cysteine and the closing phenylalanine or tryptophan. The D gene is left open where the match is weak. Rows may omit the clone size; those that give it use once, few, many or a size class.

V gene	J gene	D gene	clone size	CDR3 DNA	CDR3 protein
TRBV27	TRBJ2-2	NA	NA	TGTGCCAGCAGTTTATCGAATCGCGGGGAGAACACCGGGGAGCTGTTTTTT	CASSLSNRGENTGELFF
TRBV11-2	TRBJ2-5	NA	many	TGTGCCAGCAGCTTAGTTTCGTACGGCGACTTGGAGACCCAGTACTTC	CASSLVSYGDLETQYF
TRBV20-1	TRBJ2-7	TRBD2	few	TGCAGTGGACGGAGGCTAGCGGGAAATTACGAGCAGTACTTC	CSGRRLAGNYEQYF
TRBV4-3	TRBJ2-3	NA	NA	TGCGCCAGCAGCCGGTCACCCTCTCAGGGTATCGCAGATACGCAGTATTTT	CASSRSPSQGIADTQYF
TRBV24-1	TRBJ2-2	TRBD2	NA	TGTGCCACCAGTGATTTGCATCCTAGCGGGAGCGGCGGGGAGCTGTTTTTT	CATSDLHPSGSGGELFF
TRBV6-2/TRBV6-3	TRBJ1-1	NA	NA	TGTGCCAGCAGACGGACCCATACGGCTTTCTTT	CASRRTHTAFF
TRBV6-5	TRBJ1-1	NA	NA	TGTGCCAGCAGTTACTCGAATCAAGGGCTATTCACTGAAGCTTTCTTT	CASSYSNQGLFTEAFF
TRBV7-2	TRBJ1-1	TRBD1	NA	TGTGCCAGCAGCTCAGAAAACAGGGGGGGGACTGAAGCTTTCTTT	CASSSENRGGTEAFF
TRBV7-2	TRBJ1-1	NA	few	TGTGCCACCCAGGCGGGCAGTTCGAACACTGAAGCTTTCTTT	CATQAGSSNTEAFF
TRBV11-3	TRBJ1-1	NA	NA	TGTGCCAGCAGCTTAGGAAGGTCAAACACTGAAGCTTTCTTT	CASSLGRSNTEAFF
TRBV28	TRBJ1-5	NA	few	TGTGCCAGCAGTTTAGAGGCATCGGGTCAGCCCCAGCATTTT	CASSLEASGQPQHF
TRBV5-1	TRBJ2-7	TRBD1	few	TGCGCCAGCAGCTGGACAGGGGGTACCTACGAGCAGTACTTC	CASSWTGGTYEQYF
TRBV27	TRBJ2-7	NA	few	TGTGCCAGCAGTTTAAAGGCGTCCGACGGATCCTACGAGCAGTACTTC	CASSLKASDGSYEQYF
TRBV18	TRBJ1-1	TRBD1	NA	TGTGCCAGCTCACAGAAGGGGGCGAACACTGAAGCTTTCTTT	CASSQKGANTEAFF
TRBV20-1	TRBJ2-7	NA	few	TGCAGTGCTACTTCAAGCTACTCCTACGAGCAGTACTTC	CSATSSYSYEQYF
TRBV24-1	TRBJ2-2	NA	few	TGTGCCACCAGTGACCCGAGAGGAGGGGAGCTGTTTTTT	CATSDPRGGELFF
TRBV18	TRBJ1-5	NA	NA	TGTGCCAGCTCACCAGGGAGTGCAGGTTCCCAGCATTTT	CASSPGSAGSQHF
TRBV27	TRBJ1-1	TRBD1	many	TGTGCCAGCAGTTTCAGGGGGCTGAACACTGAAGCTTTCTTT	CASSFRGLNTEAFF
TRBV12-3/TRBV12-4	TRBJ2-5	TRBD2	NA	TGTGCCAGCACCGGGGGGGATGAGACCCAGTACTTC	CASTGGDETQYF
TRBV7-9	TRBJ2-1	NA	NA	TGTGCCAGCAGCTTACCCCATGAGCAGTTCTTC	CASSLPHEQFF
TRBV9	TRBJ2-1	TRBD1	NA	TGTGCCAGCAGCGTAGATATCTTGAGGGACAGAAGGTACAATGAGCAGTTCTTC	CASSVDILRDRRYNEQFF
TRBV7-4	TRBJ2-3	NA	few	TGTGCCAGCAGCTTAGCGGCCAGCATCCTCCCAGATACGCAGTATTTT	CASSLAASILPDTQYF
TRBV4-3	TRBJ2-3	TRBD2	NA	TGCGCCAGCAGCCCGGATTTAGCGGGAGTAAGCGCAGATACGCAGTATTTT	CASSPDLAGVSADTQYF
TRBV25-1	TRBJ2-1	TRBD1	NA	TGTGCCAGCAGTCTCCGATCGACAGGGACATACAATGAGCAGTTCTTC	CASSLRSTGTYNEQFF
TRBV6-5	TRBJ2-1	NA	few	TGTGCCAGCAGTTACTCTGGCGGGCACAACTACAATGAGCAGTTCTTC	CASSYSGGHNYNEQFF
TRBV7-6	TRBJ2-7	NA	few	TGTGCCAGCAGCTTAGGCTCCAGAACCTACGAGCAGTACTTC	CASSLGSRTYEQYF
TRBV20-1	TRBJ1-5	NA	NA	TGCAGTGCTAGGGGCGGGGGGCAGCCCCAGCATTTT	CSARGGGQPQHF
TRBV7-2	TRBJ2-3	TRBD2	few	TGTGCCAGCAGCTTACTTGGACTAGCGGCCAGCACAGATACGCAGTATTTT	CASSLLGLAASTDTQYF
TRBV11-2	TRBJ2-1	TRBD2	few	TGTGCCAGCACGAATCGGGGTGGTAGCGGGAGAAGGGGCGAGCAGTTCTTC	CASTNRGGSGRRGEQFF
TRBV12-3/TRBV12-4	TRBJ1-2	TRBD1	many	TGTGCCAGCAGCCAAACAGGGGTTTATGGCTACACCTTC	CASSQTGVYGYTF
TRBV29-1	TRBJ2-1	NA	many	TGCAGCGTAAATCTACCTCGGCAGGGGTTTCTGAACGGTGAGCAGTTCTTC	CSVNLPRQGFLNGEQFF
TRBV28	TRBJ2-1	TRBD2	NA	TGTGCCAGCAGTCGCCCCCGGGGGGACCCTAGCGGTGCCCTCGACAATGAGCAGTTCTTC	CASSRPRGDPSGALDNEQFF
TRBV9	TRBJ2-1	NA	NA	TGTGCCAGCCTTAACCGGGAGACGGGGTCCTACAATGAGCAGTTCTTC	CASLNRETGSYNEQFF
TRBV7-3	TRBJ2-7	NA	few	TGTGCCAGCAGCTTAAGCGGATACTACGAGCAGTACTTC	CASSLSGYYEQYF
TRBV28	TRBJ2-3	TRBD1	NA	TGTGCCAGCAGTTTAAGGGACAGGAGATCTAGCACAGATACGCAGTATTTT	CASSLRDRRSSTDTQYF
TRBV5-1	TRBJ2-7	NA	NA	TGCGCCAGCAGCTTGCACTATACAGGGAACTACGAGCAGTACTTC	CASSLHYTGNYEQYF
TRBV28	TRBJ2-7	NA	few	TGTGCCAGCAGTCGTTCGCCTCTCCTGGCCTACGAGCAGTACTTC	CASSRSPLLAYEQYF
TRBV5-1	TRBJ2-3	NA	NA	TGCGCCAGCAGCCTGTCTCGGTCCGATACGCAGTATTTT	CASSLSRSDTQYF
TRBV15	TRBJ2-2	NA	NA	TGTGCCACCAGCAGCAACCGGGACTTCTCCACCGGGGAGCTGTTTTTT	CATSSNRDFSTGELFF
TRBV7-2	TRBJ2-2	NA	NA	TGTGCCAGCAGCCCCCGTCTAGGGGTGGACACCGGGGAGCTGTTTTTT	CASSPRLGVDTGELFF